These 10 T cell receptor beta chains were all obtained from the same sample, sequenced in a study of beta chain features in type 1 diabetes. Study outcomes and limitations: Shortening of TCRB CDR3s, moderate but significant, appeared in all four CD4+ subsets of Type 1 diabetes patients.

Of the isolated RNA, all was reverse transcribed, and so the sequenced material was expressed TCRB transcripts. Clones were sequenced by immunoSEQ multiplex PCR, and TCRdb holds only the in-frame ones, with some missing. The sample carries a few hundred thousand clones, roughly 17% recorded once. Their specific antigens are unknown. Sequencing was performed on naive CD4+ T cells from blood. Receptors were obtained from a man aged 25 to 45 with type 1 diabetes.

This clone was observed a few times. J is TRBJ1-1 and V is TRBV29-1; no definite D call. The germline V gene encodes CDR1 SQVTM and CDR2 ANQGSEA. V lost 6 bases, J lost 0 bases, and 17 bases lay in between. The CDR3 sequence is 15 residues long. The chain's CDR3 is CSVRRIADLNTEAFF. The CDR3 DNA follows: TGCAGCGTGCGGAGGATCGCCGATTTGAACACTGAAGCTTTCTTT. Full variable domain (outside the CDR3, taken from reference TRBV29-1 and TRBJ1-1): SAVISQKPSRDICQRGTSLTIQCQVDSQVTMMFWYRQQPGQSLTLIATANQGSEATYESGFVIDKFPISRPNLTFSTLTVSNMSPEDSSIYLCSVRRIADLNTEAFFGQGTRLTVV.

CDR3 sequence reads: CASSELGGAGDSGNTIYF. CDR3 sequence (DNA): TGTGCCAGCAGTGAATTAGGGGGGGCAGGAGACTCTGGAAACACCATATATTTT. This sequence joins TRBV25-1 and TRBJ1-3, with D perhaps TRBD1 (6 bases). CDR1 and CDR2 from the germline V gene are MGHDK and SYGVNS. This CDR3 contains 18 residues. V was trimmed by 1 base and J by 0 bases, leaving 16 bases between them.

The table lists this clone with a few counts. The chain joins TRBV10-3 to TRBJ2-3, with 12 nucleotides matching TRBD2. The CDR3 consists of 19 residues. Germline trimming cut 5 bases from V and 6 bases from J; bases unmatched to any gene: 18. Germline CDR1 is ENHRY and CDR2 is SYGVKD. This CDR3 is CAISTLTTAASGREDTQYF. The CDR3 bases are TGTGCCATCAGTACTTTGACAACAGCTGCTAGCGGGAGGGAGGATACGCAGTATTTT.

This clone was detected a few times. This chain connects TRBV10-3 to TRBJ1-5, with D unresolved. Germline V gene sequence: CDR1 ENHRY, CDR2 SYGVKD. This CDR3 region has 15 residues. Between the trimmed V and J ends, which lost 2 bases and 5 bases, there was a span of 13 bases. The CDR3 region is CAISEVVSGYQPQHF. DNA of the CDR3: TGTGCCATCAGTGAGGTAGTTTCGGGTTATCAGCCCCAGCATTTT.

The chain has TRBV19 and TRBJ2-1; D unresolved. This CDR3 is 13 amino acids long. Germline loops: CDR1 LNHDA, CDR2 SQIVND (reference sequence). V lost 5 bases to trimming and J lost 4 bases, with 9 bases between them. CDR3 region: CASSFGRYNEQFF. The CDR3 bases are TGTGCCAGTAGTTTTGGACGGTACAATGAGCAGTTCTTC.

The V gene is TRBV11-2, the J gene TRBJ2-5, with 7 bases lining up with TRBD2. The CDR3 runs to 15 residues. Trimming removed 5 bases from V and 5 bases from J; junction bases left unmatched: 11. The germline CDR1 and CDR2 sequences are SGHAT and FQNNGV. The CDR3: CASSPTAGEGETQYF. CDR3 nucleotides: TGTGCCAGCAGCCCAACCGCGGGAGAGGGGGAGACCCAGTACTTC.

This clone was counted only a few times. The DNA of the CDR3 is TGTGCCAGCCAACGGCGGGCGACAGGGCGCTCTGGAAACACCATATATTTT. It is translated as CASQRRATGRSGNTIYF. The chain links TRBV2 to TRBJ1-3; 7 bases agree with TRBD1. After removal of 8 bases from V and 0 bases from J, the junction contained 13 bases not matched to a gene. This CDR3 is 17 amino acids long. Per germline, CDR1 SNHLY and CDR2 FYNNEI.

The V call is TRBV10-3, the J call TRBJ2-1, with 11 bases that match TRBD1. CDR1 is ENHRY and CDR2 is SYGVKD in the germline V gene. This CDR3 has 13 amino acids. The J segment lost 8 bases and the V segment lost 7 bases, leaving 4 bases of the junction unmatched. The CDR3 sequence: CAIKGQGADEQFF. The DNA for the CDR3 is TGTGCCATCAAAGGACAGGGGGCTGATGAGCAGTTCTTC.

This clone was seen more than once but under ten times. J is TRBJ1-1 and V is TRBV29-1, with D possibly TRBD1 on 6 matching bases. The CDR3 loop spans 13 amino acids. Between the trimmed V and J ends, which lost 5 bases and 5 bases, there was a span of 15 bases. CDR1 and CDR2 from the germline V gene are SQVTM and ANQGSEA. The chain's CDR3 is CSVSDSLGTEAFF. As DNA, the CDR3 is TGCAGCGTTTCGGACAGCCTGGGTACTGAAGCTTTCTTT. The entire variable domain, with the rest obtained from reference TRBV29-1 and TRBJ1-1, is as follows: SAVISQKPSRDICQRGTSLTIQCQVDSQVTMMFWYRQQPGQSLTLIATANQGSEATYESGFVIDKFPISRPNLTFSTLTVSNMSPEDSSIYLCSVSDSLGTEAFFGQGTRLTVV.

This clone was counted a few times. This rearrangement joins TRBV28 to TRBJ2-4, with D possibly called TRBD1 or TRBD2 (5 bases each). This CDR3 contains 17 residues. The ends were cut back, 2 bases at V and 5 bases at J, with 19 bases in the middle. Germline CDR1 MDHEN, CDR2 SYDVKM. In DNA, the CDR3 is TGTGCCAGCAGTTTAACAGGAGCCCCTACTAGTGAAAACATTCAGTACTTC. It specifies CASSLTGAPTSENIQYF.